This TCR beta chain came from a study of blood T cell repertoires in COVID-19. V shed 3 bases, J shed 4 bases, and the junction held 12 bases outside the gene matches. The germline V gene encodes CDR1 SSHAT and CDR2 FNYEAQ (reference sequence). This CDR3 is built from 17 residues. Here immunoSEQ multiplex PCR was the method, and the copy in TCRdb shows in-frame clones only, minus some. The repertoire holds 250,000 or so clones, with over 80% as singletons. Study members were between roughly 18 and 100 years old and lived in some 22 US regions. Cohorts were determined from participant-reported clinical history.

The specimen was PBMCs or T cells enriched from blood (not recorded which). This chain connects TRBV7-7 to TRBJ1-5; 7 bases are shared with TRBD1. The clonotype originates from a middle-aged woman who had been exposed to COVID-19. Here the CDR3 reads CASSLRQGLLGNQPQHF. Written as DNA, the CDR3 is TGTGCCAGCAGCTTGAGACAGGGCTTATTGGGGAATCAGCCCCAGCATTTT.